The T cell receptor (beta chain) described here comes from a study of T cell responses to AZD1222 COVID-19 vaccine. About the study: Pooled together were second doses at about 4 or about 12 weeks.

In the case of this clone: Its antigen is as yet unknown.

Study-wide points: Spike-specific TCR breadth and depth rose after two AZD1222 doses. Regions 160-218 and 743-854 held dominance among vaccine-associated CD4 TCRs, which spanned spike. Repertoire samples came only from after the peak T cell response.

TCRdb's copy holds only in-frame clones and misses some; the assay was immunoSEQ multiplex PCR. This sample carries about 68,000 clones, approximately 90% of them seen once, and the ten largest clones take 2% to 2.5%. Sequences were derived from peripheral blood, sampled on day 0 of AZD1222 vaccination. This receptor was taken from an adult in good health.

The CDR3 nucleotides are TGTGCCAGCAGCACAGGACAGGGTCACACTGAAGCTTTCTTT. Translation gives CASSTGQGHTEAFF. The chain employs TRBV7-9 and TRBJ1-1; TRBD1 matches at 8 bases. The CDR3 loop spans 14 amino acids. Germline assignment: CDR1 SEHNR and CDR2 FQNEAQ (reference sequence). The J segment lost 3 bases and the V segment lost 5 bases, leaving 5 bases of the junction unmatched.